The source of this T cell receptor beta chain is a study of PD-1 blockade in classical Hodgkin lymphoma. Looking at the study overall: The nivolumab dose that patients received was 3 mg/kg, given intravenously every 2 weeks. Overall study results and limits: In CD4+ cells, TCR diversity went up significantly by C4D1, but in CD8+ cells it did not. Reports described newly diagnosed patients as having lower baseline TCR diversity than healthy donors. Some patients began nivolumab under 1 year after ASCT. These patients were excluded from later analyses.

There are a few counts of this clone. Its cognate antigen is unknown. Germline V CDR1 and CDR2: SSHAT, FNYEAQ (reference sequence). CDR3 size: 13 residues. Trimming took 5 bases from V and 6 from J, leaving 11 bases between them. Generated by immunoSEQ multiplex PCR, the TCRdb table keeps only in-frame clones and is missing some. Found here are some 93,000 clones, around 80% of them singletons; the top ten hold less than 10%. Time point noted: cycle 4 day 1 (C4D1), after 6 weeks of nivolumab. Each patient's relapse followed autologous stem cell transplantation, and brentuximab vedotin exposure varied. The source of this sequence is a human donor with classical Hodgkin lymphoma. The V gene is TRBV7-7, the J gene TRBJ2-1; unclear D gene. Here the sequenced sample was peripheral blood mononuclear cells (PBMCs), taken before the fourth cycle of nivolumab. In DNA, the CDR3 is TGTGCCAGCAGCCCGACGACGGGCAATGAGCAGTTCTTC. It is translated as CASSPTTGNEQFF.